Following are 28 T cell receptor beta chains from one sample sequenced in a study of beta chain features in type 1 diabetes listed by TCRdb under 2018. The library relied on the immunoSEQ multiplex PCR assay. The entire amount of isolated RNA was reverse transcribed using the High Capacity cDNA Reverse Transcription Kit, so the sequenced TCRB transcripts were expressed ones. Imported from immuneACCESS, the table was reduced by TCRdb to in-frame sequences with V and J called. These copies leave out some clones; in studies compared against another copy, an unresolved V gene accounts for under half, and the cause of the remainder is not known. Within this sample are around 180,000 clones, with about 12% of them counted one time only. In total, the top ten clones hold roughly 0.56% of the sample. Specimen: central memory CD4+ T cells from blood. The source is a woman aged 18-29 years in good health.

The chain carries TRBV19 and TRBJ2-1; TRBD1 is a possible D gene (5 bases). The V gene lost 3 bases and the J gene lost 8 bases, with 8 bases spanning the gap. The CDR3 extends over 12 amino acids. Germline CDR1 reads LNHDA; CDR2 reads SQIVND (reference sequence). The CDR3 loop reads CASSIRVYEQFF. CDR3 bases: TGTGCCAGTAGTATCAGGGTCTATGAGCAGTTCTTC.

This clone was seen a handful of times. This chain joins TRBV4-3 and TRBJ2-1, with TRBD2 matching over 14 bases. The CDR3 contains 15 residues. Looked up from germline, CDR1 is LGHNA and CDR2 is YSLEER. V lost 4 bases to trimming and J lost 7 bases; unmatched junction nucleotides: 3. The CDR3 DNA sequence: TGCGCCAGCAGCCCCTGGACTAGCGGGAGGAATGAGCAGTTCTTC. It translates to CASSPWTSGRNEQFF.

This clone was seen more than once but under ten times. This sequence joins TRBV1 and TRBJ2-7; the table calls TRBD1, which could not be checked here. TRBV1 is shown as a pseudogene. This CDR3 is 15 amino acids long. The CDR3 loop reads CTSSDGQGDVHEQYF. The CDR3 bases are TGCACCAGCAGCGATGGACAGGGAGACGTCCACGAGCAGTACTTC.

The table lists this clone with a few counts. This sequence joins TRBV6-6 and TRBJ1-5; 9 nucleotides align to TRBD1. CDR1 and CDR2 from the germline V gene are MNHNY and SVGAGI (reference sequence). V dropped 6 bases and J dropped 7; count of bases not matched to a gene: 7. This CDR3 spans 14 amino acids. The CDR3 loop reads CASSQGGQGQPQHF. CDR3 DNA sequence: TGTGCCAGCAGCCAAGGGGGACAGGGACAGCCCCAGCATTTT.

This clone came up once. The chain links TRBV19 to TRBJ1-2, with TRBD1 matching over 8 bases. The J segment lost 4 bases and the V segment lost 7 bases, leaving 8 bases of the junction unmatched. The germline V gene has CDR1 LNHDA and CDR2 SQIVND (reference sequence). The CDR3 has 14 residues. The CDR3 coding sequence is TGTGCCAGTAAAGACAGGGGTTCAGCCTATGGCTACACCTTC. Amino acids: CASKDRGSAYGYTF.

This clone was seen a handful of times. The V gene is TRBV2, the J gene TRBJ2-1; the match to TRBD2 covers 16 bases. CDR3 length equals 17 residues. The germline CDR1 and CDR2 sequences are SNHLY and FYNNEI. The J segment lost 2 bases and the V segment lost 5 bases, leaving 3 bases of the junction unmatched. The CDR3 sequence is CASSPGLAGGAYNEQFF. CDR3 DNA sequence: TGTGCCAGCAGTCCGGGACTAGCGGGAGGGGCCTACAATGAGCAGTTCTTC.

This clone was observed at least ten times. The V call is TRBV28, the J call TRBJ2-1; TRBD1 might be the D (5 bases). CDR1 and CDR2 (germline): MDHEN, SYDVKM. The CDR3 has 15 amino acids. V was cut by 5 bases and J by 7 bases, with 18 bases left in between. The CDR3 DNA follows: TGTGCCAGCAGTGCCTTCCCAGGGCTCCGAAATGAGCAGTTCTTC. Residues: CASSAFPGLRNEQFF.

This clone was detected only a few times. This chain links TRBV11-3 with TRBJ2-3; TRBD2 is a possible D gene (6 bases). V lost 2 bases to trimming and J lost 5 bases, with 14 bases between them. This CDR3 region has 15 residues. CDR1 is SGHNT, CDR2 YENEEA, per germline. CDR3 loop: CASSLNRASVDTQYF. CDR3 nucleotides: TGTGCCAGCAGCTTAAACCGAGCTAGCGTAGATACGCAGTATTTT.

This clone turned up a few times. J is TRBJ2-1 and V is TRBV14; 8 bases match TRBD1. J gave up 6 bases and V 3 bases, and 4 bases lay outside the gene matches. This CDR3 spans 14 amino acids. Per germline, CDR1 SGHDN and CDR2 FVKESK. The CDR3 region has the DNA TGTGCCAGCAGCCACCCGGGACAGGTCAATGAGCAGTTCTTC. Translation gives CASSHPGQVNEQFF. The variable domain in full, completed from reference TRBV14 and TRBJ2-1, reads EAGVTQFPSHSVIEKGQTVTLRCDPISGHDNLYWYRRVMGKEIKFLLHFVKESKQDESGMPNNRFLAERTGGTYSTLKVQPAELEDSGVYFCASSHPGQVNEQFFGPGTRLTVL.

Comment on this clone: At one end the junction does not follow the germline gene, possibly because of a read error. V gene TRBV2 combines with J gene TRBJ2-5; TRBD2 matches 9 bases. The germline gives CDR1 SNHLY, CDR2 FYNNEI. This CDR3 comprises 14 residues. The CDR3 protein is CASSDRGDSGSGHF. CDR3 bases: TGTGCCAGCAGCGATAGGGGGGATAGCGGGAGTGGGCACTTC.

The CDR3 loop reads CASSPTEISNQPQHF. CDR3 nucleotide sequence: TGTGCCAGTAGTCCGACGGAGATTAGCAATCAGCCCCAGCATTTT. The chain has TRBV19 and TRBJ1-5; D is undetermined. V was clipped by 5 bases and J by 0 bases, with 11 bases between them. This CDR3 contains 15 residues. The germline V gene has CDR1 LNHDA and CDR2 SQIVND (reference sequence).

The chain carries TRBV18 and TRBJ2-1; D is perhaps TRBD2 (5 bases). The germline gives CDR1 KGHSH, CDR2 LQKENI. Trimming took off 3 bases at V and 9 bases at J, with 9 bases between the two ends. The CDR3 runs to 12 residues. CDR3 sequence reads: CASSPGESEQFF. The CDR3, as DNA: TGTGCCAGCTCACCCGGGGAGAGTGAGCAGTTCTTC.

This clone occurred a few times. The J gene is TRBJ1-5, the V gene TRBV28, with unresolved D. The CDR3 sequence is 14 residues long. Per the germline V gene, CDR1 is MDHEN and CDR2 is SYDVKM. The germline V and J ends were trimmed by 5 bases and 2 bases, with 10 bases remaining between them. The CDR3 coding sequence is TGTGCCAGCAGTCAAAGCGGTGGCAATCAGCCCCAGCATTTT. It translates to CASSQSGGNQPQHF.

The V call is TRBV7-3, the J call TRBJ2-3; 10 bases line up with TRBD2. There are 15 residues in the CDR3. J was trimmed by 1 base and V by 5 bases; bases with no gene match: 3. The germline V gene encodes CDR1 SGHTA and CDR2 FQGTGA. Here the CDR3 reads CASSVGLAGTDTQYF. DNA of the CDR3: TGTGCCAGCAGCGTAGGACTAGCGGGCACAGATACGCAGTATTTT.

CDR3: CATKRGTNEKLFF. The DNA for the CDR3 is TGTGCCACCAAAAGGGGTACTAATGAAAAACTGTTTTTT. The V and J genes are TRBV6-6 and TRBJ1-4, with D possibly TRBD1 on 5 matching bases. The CDR3 runs 13 residues. With 10 bases removed from V and 2 bases from J, the gap between germline ends came to 11 bases. The germline gives CDR1 MNHNY, CDR2 SVGAGI (reference sequence).

This clone occurred a few times. The same CDR3 arises from other DNA sequences in this sample as well. The rearrangement uses TRBV28 and TRBJ2-5; possibly TRBD2 for D (5 bases). CDR3 size: 14 residues. V was trimmed by 3 bases and J by 2 bases, leaving 10 bases between them. Germline loops: CDR1 MDHEN, CDR2 SYDVKM. As DNA, the CDR3 is TGTGCCAGCAGTTTGGCGGGTCTTCAAGAGACCCAGTACTTC. It specifies CASSLAGLQETQYF. The whole variable domain, filled in from reference TRBV28 and TRBJ2-5, reads DVKVTQSSRYLVKRTGEKVFLECVQDMDHENMFWYRQDPGLGLRLIYFSYDVKMKEKGDIPEGYSVSREKKERFSLILESASTNQTSMYLCASSLAGLQETQYFGPGTRLLVL.

This clone was found a few times. This CDR3 is also generated by other DNA sequences in the sample. The genes are TRBV6-5 and TRBJ2-7; D might be TRBD2 (6 bases). Germline V gives CDR1 MNHEY, CDR2 SVGAGI. The V and J ends lost 4 bases and 2 bases respectively, with 6 bases between them. The CDR3 loop spans 12 amino acids. As DNA, the CDR3 is TGTGCCAGCAGTTCGGGGGCCTACGAGCAGTACTTC. It encodes CASSSGAYEQYF.

There are a few counts of this clone. This chain uses TRBV7-3 with TRBJ2-3; D gene uncertain. Trimming took 6 bases from V and 0 from J, leaving 7 bases between them. The CDR3 consists of 13 residues. Germline assignment: CDR1 SGHTA and CDR2 FQGTGA. The CDR3 spells CASRQSSTDTQYF. DNA of the CDR3: TGTGCCAGCAGACAGAGTAGCACAGATACGCAGTATTTT. Looking up the rest from reference TRBV7-3 and TRBJ2-3 gives the full variable domain: GAGVSQTPSNKVTEKGKYVELRCDPISGHTALYWYRQSLGQGPEFLIYFQGTGAADDSGLPNDRFFAVRPEGSVSTLKIQRTERGDSAVYLCASRQSSTDTQYFGPGTRLTVL.

The chain joins TRBV23-1 to TRBJ2-2, with 7 bases fitting TRBD1. TRBV23-1 is reported as an ORF; its role is uncertain. The V gene end was trimmed by 6 bases and the J gene end by 5 bases; junction bases not matched to a gene: 21. The CDR3 is made up of 19 amino acids. As DNA, the CDR3 is TGCGCCAGCAGCCAGGGGGATCGAGAAGGGACACGTTTGACCGGGGAGCTGTTTTTT. This gives the protein CASSQGDREGTRLTGELFF.

This clone was seen only a few times. The chain carries TRBV14 and TRBJ2-7, with D possibly matching TRBD1 (6 bases). Between the trimmed V and J ends, which lost 5 bases and 6 bases, there was a span of 8 bases. Germline V gene sequence: CDR1 SGHDN, CDR2 FVKESK. The CDR3 extends over 11 amino acids. The CDR3 region has the DNA TGTGCCAGCAGCACAGGGACCGAGCAGTACTTC. It yields the protein CASSTGTEQYF.

This clone turned up a few times. The chain links TRBV28 to TRBJ1-4, with TRBD1 matching 7 bases. CDR1 and CDR2 (germline): MDHEN, SYDVKM. The ends lost 8 bases at V and 0 bases at J; junction bases unmatched: 3. The CDR3 is made up of 14 amino acids. CDR3 bases: TGTGCCAGCGGGGGGACAGCAACTAATGAAAAACTGTTTTTT. Translating it yields CASGGTATNEKLFF.

This sequence joins TRBV29-1 and TRBJ1-1; D is unclear. Looked up from germline, CDR1 is SQVTM and CDR2 is ANQGSEA. The germline V and J ends were trimmed by 4 bases and 4 bases, with 13 bases remaining between them. CDR3 length: 13 residues. As DNA, the CDR3 is TGCAGCGTTGTGGCAGATCTGGCCACTGAAGCTTTCTTT. Residues: CSVVADLATEAFF.

CDR3 in DNA: TGTGCCAGCAGTGAATGGGACTCCCAAGAGACCCAGTACTTC. Translated, it gives CASSEWDSQETQYF. The V call is TRBV6-5, the J call TRBJ2-5, with a weak D call TRBD2 (6 bases). The V and J ends lost 5 bases and 1 base respectively, with 11 bases between them. Per the germline V gene, CDR1 is MNHEY and CDR2 is SVGAGI. The CDR3 is 14 amino acids.

The chain is built from TRBV2 and TRBJ2-3; TRBD2 aligns across 10 bases. The CDR3 is made up of 14 amino acids. Germline V CDR1 and CDR2: SNHLY, FYNNEI. V dropped 8 bases and J dropped 3; count of bases not matched to a gene: 5. CDR3 nucleotide sequence: TGTGCCAGCCGGAGGGGACTAGCGACAGATACGCAGTATTTT. Its translation: CASRRGLATDTQYF. Full variable domain (missing parts from reference TRBV2 and TRBJ2-3): EPEVTQTPSHQVTQMGQEVILRCVPISNHLYFYWYRQILGQKVEFLVSFYNNEISEKSEIFDDQFSVERPDGSNFTLKIRSTKLEDSAMYFCASRRGLATDTQYFGPGTRLTVL.

The V and J genes are TRBV7-2 and TRBJ2-1; D is unclear. In germline, CDR1 is SGHTA, CDR2 FQGNSA. The CDR3 loop spans 14 amino acids. The ends were cut back, 3 bases at V and 6 bases at J, with 12 bases in the middle. CDR3 DNA: TGTGCCAGCAGCTTTGTAGGTAGCCCCAATGAGCAGTTCTTC. It translates to CASSFVGSPNEQFF.

This sequence joins TRBV18 and TRBJ2-1; tentative D call: TRBD2 (5 bases). The CDR3 is 14 residues long. Trimming took off 6 bases at V and 3 bases at J, with 12 bases between the two ends. The V gene's germline CDR1 is KGHSH and CDR2 LQKENI. Here the CDR3 DNA reads TGTGCCAGCTCGGAGGAATCGGTCTACAATGAGCAGTTCTTC. It is translated as CASSEESVYNEQFF.

This clone was counted only a few times. The chain carries TRBV21-1 and TRBJ1-5; TRBD1, the D gene given by the table, was not confirmed from the DNA. TRBV21-1 corresponds to a pseudogene. The CDR3 has 15 residues. The CDR3 bases are TGTGCCAGCAGCACGAGGACAGAGAGCAATCAGCCCCAGCATTTT. As protein: CASSTRTESNQPQHF.

This chain links TRBV7-3 with TRBJ2-5, with a possible D match to TRBD1 (6 bases). This CDR3 has 13 amino acids. V was cut by 5 bases and J by 2 bases, with 9 bases left in between. CDR1 SGHTA and CDR2 FQGTGA come from the germline V gene. CDR3 coding DNA: TGTGCCAGCAGCCGAGGACAGCAAGAGACCCAGTACTTC. The encoded protein is CASSRGQQETQYF.